The entry below describes one T cell receptor beta chain. The CDR3 is 13 residues long. Trimming shortened V by 3 bases and J by 4 bases, and 9 bases separated the two germline ends. Germline lookup yields CDR1 SEHNR and CDR2 FQNEAQ (reference sequence). Repertoires were generated with immunoSEQ multiplex PCR, while TCRdb's copy carries only in-frame clones and drops some. This table has approximately 350,000 clones, more than 80% appearing once. This sample is drawn from a study of blood T cell repertoires in COVID-19. Study as a whole: Nucleic acid was either cDNA or gDNA, and it came from T cells, B-cell-depleted T cells, or PBMCs.

This chain joins TRBV7-9 and TRBJ1-2; the D gene is possibly TRBD1 (6 bases). Sequencing was done on a sample of peripheral blood. The origin of this receptor is a man aged 35 to 55 with acute or convalescent COVID-19. The CDR3 nucleotides read TGTGCCAGCAGCTTCGACAGGATCTATGGCTACACCTTC. It specifies CASSFDRIYGYTF.